This T cell receptor (beta chain) was sequenced for a study of blood T cell repertoires in COVID-19. Turning to the study itself: From T cells, B-cell-depleted T cells, or PBMCs came the material, which was cDNA or gDNA.

The germline gives CDR1 SGHRS, CDR2 YFSETQ. This CDR3 region has 15 residues. V lost 8 bases to trimming and J lost 3 bases, with 19 bases between them. Per the study methods: Reference gene primer amplification in the assay estimated nucleated cell counts. Produced via immunoSEQ multiplex PCR; TCRdb's table is partial and in-frame only. V and J calls and clone size are those listed in that table; D and trimming were worked out from the DNA. The table lists fewer than 20,000 clones, about nine tenths of them singletons. The chain recombines TRBV5-1 with TRBJ2-3; maybe TRBD2 (5 bases). Sequenced sample: peripheral blood. This receptor was identified in a human donor in a cohort sampled during active COVID-19. The CDR3, as DNA: TGCGCCAGTAGAACGGTGGGAGAGGTAACAGATACGCAGTATTTT. This sequence encodes CASRTVGEVTDTQYF.